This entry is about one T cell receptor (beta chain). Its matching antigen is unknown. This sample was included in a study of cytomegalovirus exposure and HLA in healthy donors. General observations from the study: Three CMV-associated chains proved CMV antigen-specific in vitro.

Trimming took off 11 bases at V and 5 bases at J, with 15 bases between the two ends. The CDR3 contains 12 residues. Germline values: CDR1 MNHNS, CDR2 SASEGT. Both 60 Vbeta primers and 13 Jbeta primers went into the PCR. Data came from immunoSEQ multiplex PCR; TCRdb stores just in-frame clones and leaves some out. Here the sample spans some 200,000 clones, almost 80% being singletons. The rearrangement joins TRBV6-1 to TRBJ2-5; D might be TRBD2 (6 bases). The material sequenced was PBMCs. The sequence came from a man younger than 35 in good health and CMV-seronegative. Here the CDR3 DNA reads TGTGCCCTGGGGCGGGGAGTTGAGACCCAGTACTTC. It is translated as CALGRGVETQYF.